This record covers a single T cell receptor beta chain. The antigen is unknown. The data derive from a study of Graves' ophthalmopathy and Graves' hyperthyroidism. Study-level points and caveats: Blood also held most thyroid clonotypes expanded above 0.001 frequency.

Using RNA transcripts, the TCR beta CDR3 regions were amplified. RT-PCR was first run with HTBI primers, then multiplex PCR in a second round. MiXCR, run by TCRdb on the multiplex PCR reads, gives a single entry per CDR3 protein. Among around 400,000 distinct CDR3 sequences listed, under 25% were seen once. From germline, CDR1 is MNHEY and CDR2 SMNVEV (reference sequence). The CDR3 has 15 amino acids. The V gene end was trimmed by 0 bases and the J gene end by 5 bases; junction bases not matched to a gene: 5. Uncontrolled infections, pregnancy, lactation or other autoimmune diseases led to patient exclusion. The diagnosis combined clinical symptoms, thyroxine, TRAb, thyroid ultrasound and orbital computed tomography scans.

V gene TRBV27 combines with J gene TRBJ2-7, with 9 bases identical to TRBD2. This clonotype originated in a woman aged 18-30 years with stable Graves' hyperthyroidism. Sequenced material: peripheral blood. The CDR3 sequence: CASSLSSGSAHEQYF. The CDR3, as DNA: TGTGCCAGCAGTTTATCTAGCGGGAGTGCCCACGAGCAGTACTTC.